These 15 T cell receptor beta chains were all obtained from the same sample, sequenced in a study of blood T cell repertoires in COVID-19. Assay used: immunoSEQ multiplex PCR; TCRdb lists only in-frame clones, some missing. The sample contains 150,000 to 200,000 clones, around 92% of which appear only once. The specimen was peripheral blood. These receptor sequences come from a man aged 30 to 39 with COVID-19, enrolled during active disease.

With respect to this clone: The sample contains more than one DNA sequence encoding this CDR3. The chain links TRBV15 to TRBJ2-7; 10 bases align to TRBD1. The junction had 3 bases not matched to a gene; V was cut back by 5 bases and J by 2 bases. Per the germline V gene, CDR1 is LNHNV and CDR2 is YYDKDF (reference sequence). The length of the CDR3 is 14 residues. The CDR3 DNA reads as TGTGCCACCAGCCGGGACAGGGGCCCCTACGAGCAGTACTTC. This gives the protein CATSRDRGPYEQYF.

The chain couples TRBV19 to TRBJ1-5; TRBD1 matches at 10 bases. The CDR3 spans 14 residues. V trimming: 7 bases; J trimming: 6 bases; junction bases outside the gene matches: 6. CDR1 and CDR2 (germline): LNHDA, SQIVND (reference sequence). The CDR3: CASTETGGFQPQHF. CDR3 nucleotide sequence: TGTGCCAGTACTGAGACAGGGGGCTTTCAGCCCCAGCATTTT.

The sample holds one count of this clone. The chain combines TRBV5-6 with TRBJ2-7; 7 nucleotides agree with TRBD2. J was trimmed by 0 bases and V by 3 bases; bases with no gene match: 6. The V gene's germline CDR1 is SGHDT and CDR2 YYEEEE. The CDR3 covers 15 residues. This CDR3 is CASSSGDYSSYEQYF. The DNA of the CDR3 is TGTGCCAGCAGCTCCGGGGACTATAGCTCCTACGAGCAGTACTTC.

This sequence joins TRBV7-2 and TRBJ2-5; 12 bases map to TRBD2. Germline CDR1 SGHTA, CDR2 FQGNSA. With 5 bases clipped from V and 5 bases from J, the junction kept 9 bases outside the gene matches. This CDR3 is built from 16 residues. CDR3 amino acids: CASSRGLAGGRETQYF. CDR3 DNA: TGTGCCAGCAGCCGCGGGCTAGCGGGGGGGAGGGAGACCCAGTACTTC. The full variable domain, with the rest looked up from reference TRBV7-2 and TRBJ2-5, is GAGVSQSPSNKVTEKGKDVELRCDPISGHTALYWYRQSLGQGLEFLIYFQGNSAPDKSGLPSDRFSAERTGGSVSTLTIQRTQQEDSAVYLCASSRGLAGGRETQYFGPGTRLLVL.

This chain joins TRBV19 and TRBJ1-6, with 8 positions matching TRBD1. This CDR3 has 15 amino acids. Germline-derived CDR1 and CDR2 are LNHDA and SQIVND (reference sequence). With 5 bases clipped from V and 7 bases from J, the junction kept 7 bases outside the gene matches. The CDR3 here is CASSYFTGGNSPLHF. The CDR3 DNA reads TGTGCCAGTAGTTACTTCACAGGGGGGAATTCACCCCTCCACTTT.

In DNA form, the CDR3 reads TGTGCCAGCAGTTACAGACCGACAGGGGGCAATCAGCCCCAGCATTTT. Amino acid sequence: CASSYRPTGGNQPQHF. V and J are TRBV2 and TRBJ1-5; 8 bases align to TRBD1. Looked up from germline, CDR1 is SNHLY and CDR2 is FYNNEI. The CDR3 is made up of 16 amino acids. The ends lost 5 bases at V and 2 bases at J; junction bases unmatched: 8.

V is TRBV5-5 and J is TRBJ1-1, with D tentatively TRBD1 (6 bases). Germline V gene sequence: CDR1 SGHKS, CDR2 YYEKEE (reference sequence). The CDR3 length is 14 residues. Trimming stripped 1 base from V and 1 base from J, with 8 bases between. This CDR3 is CASSLIGGNTEAFF. CDR3 sequence (DNA): TGTGCCAGCAGCTTGATAGGGGGGAACACTGAAGCTTTCTTT.

This chain connects TRBV21-1 to TRBJ2-1; the table calls TRBD2, which could not be checked here. TRBV21-1 is classified as a pseudogene. The CDR3 loop spans 19 amino acids. CDR3 amino acids: CASSKKLCGGLAGSDEQFF. The CDR3 coding sequence is TGTGCCAGCAGCAAAAAATTATGTGGAGGCCTAGCGGGAAGCGATGAGCAGTTCTTC.

The chain carries TRBV7-3 and TRBJ2-7; D remains ambiguous. V was clipped by 5 bases and J by 2 bases, with 10 bases between them. The germline gives CDR1 SGHTA, CDR2 FQGTGA. This CDR3 spans 13 amino acids. In nucleotides, the CDR3 is TGTGCCAGCAGCCATGGGCACGCCTACGAGCAGTACTTC. This gives the protein CASSHGHAYEQYF.

This clone came up once. The rearrangement joins TRBV29-1 to TRBJ2-7; no definite D call. This CDR3 has 13 residues. The germline V gene has CDR1 SQVTM and CDR2 ANQGSEA. The V and J ends lost 5 bases and 2 bases respectively, with 13 bases between them. The CDR3 sequence: CSVTLPFTYEQYF. In DNA form, the CDR3 reads TGCAGCGTTACTCTGCCTTTCACCTACGAGCAGTACTTC.

The rearrangement joins TRBV4-3 to TRBJ1-2; no clear D. V lost 0 bases, J lost 2 bases, and 7 bases lay in between. Germline V CDR1 and CDR2: LGHNA, YSLEER. The CDR3 contains 14 residues. The CDR3 region has the DNA TGCGCCAGCAGCCAAGAATCAGGAAACTATGGCTACACCTTC. Encoded protein: CASSQESGNYGYTF.

This chain connects TRBV7-2 to TRBJ2-1, with 8 bases matching TRBD1. Trimming cost V 5 bases and J 6 bases; bases outside gene matches: 6. Looked up from germline, CDR1 is SGHTA and CDR2 is FQGNSA. This CDR3 is 14 amino acids long. The CDR3 protein is CASSLDRGGNEQFF. DNA for the CDR3: TGTGCCAGCAGCCTTGACAGGGGCGGCAATGAGCAGTTCTTC. Full variable domain (missing parts from reference TRBV7-2 and TRBJ2-1): GAGVSQSPSNKVTEKGKDVELRCDPISGHTALYWYRQSLGQGLEFLIYFQGNSAPDKSGLPSDRFSAERTGGSVSTLTIQRTQQEDSAVYLCASSLDRGGNEQFFGPGTRLTVL.

This clone was seen more than once but under ten times. The V gene is TRBV28, the J gene TRBJ2-7; 8 nucleotides align to TRBD2. With V trimmed by 6 bases and J by 2 bases, 9 bases remained unmatched. Germline V gene sequence: CDR1 MDHEN, CDR2 SYDVKM. CDR3 length equals 15 residues. The CDR3 nucleotides are TGTGCCAGCAGCCCGGCACTAGCGGCCACCTACGAGCAGTACTTC. Encoded protein: CASSPALAATYEQYF.

V and J are TRBV7-9 and TRBJ2-3; a possible D gene is TRBD1 (6 bases). Trimming left V 9 bases short and J 4 bases short, with 17 bases between. Per germline, CDR1 SEHNR and CDR2 FQNEAQ (reference sequence). The CDR3 loop spans 14 amino acids. The CDR3 sequence is CASRDLRGADTQYF. The DNA of the CDR3 is TGTGCCAGTAGAGACCTCAGGGGAGCAGATACGCAGTATTTT.

The rearrangement uses TRBV9 and TRBJ1-1; TRBD1 might be the D (5 bases). Germline lookup yields CDR1 SGDLS and CDR2 YYNGEE. The ends were cut back, 0 bases at V and 5 bases at J, with 17 bases in the middle. The CDR3 spans 16 residues. The CDR3 sequence is CASSVGPGGDGTEAFF. CDR3 in DNA: TGTGCCAGCAGCGTAGGGCCCGGGGGGGATGGGACTGAAGCTTTCTTT.